This TCR beta chain emerged from a study of T cell responses to AZD1222 COVID-19 vaccine. On the study more broadly: Samples with a second dose at about 4 or about 12 weeks were pooled together.

Some clones are missing from TCRdb's copy, which holds only in-frame ones; the method was immunoSEQ multiplex PCR. The data hold approximately 190,000 clones, with almost 95% observed a single time. The CDR3 contains 13 residues. Looked up from germline, CDR1 is GTSNPN and CDR2 is SVGIG (reference sequence). V gave up 5 bases and J gave up 8 bases, with 18 bases separating them. This chain joins TRBV30 and TRBJ1-2, with D uncertain. The sample was peripheral blood, taken on day 0 of AZD1222 vaccination. This clonotype was obtained from an adult in good health. CDR3 loop: CAWGHRRIRGYTF. The DNA for the CDR3 is TGTGCCTGGGGCCACCGCCGGATTCGGGGCTACACCTTC. The whole variable domain, filled in from reference TRBV30 and TRBJ1-2, reads SQTIHQWPATLVQPVGSPLSLECTVEGTSNPNLYWYRQAAGRGLQLLFYSVGIGQISSEVPQNLSASRPQDRQFILSSKKLLLSDSGFYLCAWGHRRIRGYTFGSGTRLTVV.